This T cell receptor (beta chain) was obtained from a study of CD8 T cells in ankylosing spondylitis (dated by TCRdb to 2016 to 2017). Regarding the complete study: The study profiled T cell receptor beta repertoires in healthy donors and ankylosing spondylitis patients to find disease-linked TCR variants. In total, the full study cohort was made up of 108 healthy donors and roughly 27 ankylosing spondylitis patients. Peripheral blood was sampled, and synovial fluid was additionally collected from ankylosing spondylitis patients.

The data were produced on an Illumina HiSeq 2500. Quantitative 5'-RACE with molecular barcodes was the method used to prepare the TCR beta libraries. The paper's processing steps were these. A new computational method, built on a probabilistic model of VDJ rearrangement, was used to identify disease-linked TCR variants. TCRdb reprocessing: public reads trimmed at Q25 with fastp, clones called with MiXCR, in-frame beta chains kept. Each entry is one CDR3 protein sequence, shown with its most common DNA and genes. These V and J calls are TCRdb output, not the study's own analysis. The sample records 200,000 to 250,000 distinct CDR3 sequences, around 20% of which are singletons. The ten largest clones add up to 40% to 50% of the sample. V is trimmed back by 5 bases and J by 0 bases, and the junction contains 3 bases that no gene match accounts for. From the cysteine up to the phenylalanine, the CDR3 has a length of 15 residues. The retained sequence is limited to the CDR3, 45 bases, with the frame set at the first base. The germline V gene (reference sequence) yields SEHNR for CDR1 and FQNEAQ for CDR2.

Comment on this clonotype: Its antigen remains unidentified. Per-base qualities were not stored, and no clone one base away is much larger.

What the work shows at the level of the full study, not this receptor alone: Significant enrichment of the disease-linked clones was reported in matched synovial fluid samples from ankylosing spondylitis patients. The disease-linked clones showed a CD8+ phenotype and occurred at relatively low frequencies in peripheral blood. Blood from ankylosing spondylitis patients appeared to be characterized by a TCR beta motif made up of under ten highly homologous amino acid variants. Some motif variants were previously reported in synovial fluid and blood of reactive arthritis patients, suggesting common disease-initiation mechanisms.

The sequence was collected from a male donor with ankylosing spondylitis. The chain is encoded by TRBV7-9 joined to TRBJ1-1; a stretch of 10 junction bases matches TRBD1. What was sequenced was blood, either unsorted or a sorted T cell fraction (not recorded which). The base sequence is TGTGCCAGCAGCCTGGGGACAGGGGTGAACACTGAAGCTTTCTTT. It encodes CASSLGTGVNTEAFF.